This T cell receptor (beta chain) appears in the sequencing data of a study of cytomegalovirus exposure and HLA in healthy donors (TCRdb year 2017). Notes on the research overall: An earlier analysis of 587 of the donors reported 276 Gb of sequence data and around 110 million unique TCR beta sequences obtained from 150 million to 200 million T cells. To decide whether each TCR beta V gene segment behaved as functional or pseudogenic, an earlier analysis of some 600 of the donors relied on high-throughput TCR beta sequencing. To predict cytomegalovirus infection status, the study brought together high-throughput TCR immunosequencing, statistical association of individual TCRs with disease status, and machine learning. The number of donors typed differed by locus, with about 620-630 for A, B, C, DRB1 and DQB1, 522 for DQA1, about 610 for DPA1, and some 440 for DPB1. Every repertoire in the discovery cohort had been generated on one and the same sequencing platform. Of the roughly 410 genotyped donors, approximately 81% were placed in the genetic ancestry cluster associated with self-reported Caucasian donors. The T cell repertoires of 700 or so subjects were profiled by immunosequencing and related to cytomegalovirus serostatus. Roughly 5 DR-DQ haplotypes were treated as single units for association and clustering because of strong linkage in the cohort. In addition to the first cohort of around 670 subjects, a separate validation cohort of approximately 120 different subjects was used. To study patterns of TCR occurrence, a later analysis re-analyzed previously published TCR beta repertoires from several hundred donors and added high-resolution HLA genotyping. The later analysis used no new phenotypic data to find candidate immune exposures, relying instead on TCR beta sequences and their occurrence across donors. An early release that covered about 600 HLA-typed donors contained approximately 300 gigabases of sequencing data and 80 million or so unique TCR sequences. Both class I and class II loci were covered by HLA typing, at four-digit resolution. The aim of the study was to test whether cataloging public T cell receptors could identify signatures of past pathogen exposure. Donor age, sex, ethnicity and CMV serostatus were collected together with the repertoire data. A later genetic analysis used genome-wide SNP genotypes for about 65% of the 666 donors, treating that subset as a discovery cohort. Among 300 to 450 genotyped donors of the cohort, an average of 235,054 unique TCR beta nucleotide sequences were sequenced per donor, around 20% of them non-productive. Results and caveats for the whole study, not just this receptor: Roughly uniform sequencing depth across donors was assumed in presence/absence analyses, although this assumption may not hold. Several of the top co-occurrence clusters appeared to be linked to parvovirus B19, influenza, CMV and Epstein-Barr virus, according to a later analysis. HLA typing was unavailable for some donors at each locus, so association tests used only the typed subset. In a later analysis, HLA-associated TCR beta chains showed more clonal expansion and lower generation probabilities than non-associated chains that were equally common. Broadly in line with IMGT annotations, most TCR beta V segments showed up in productive rearrangements about 87% or about 30% of the time in an earlier analysis of several hundred of the donors. A later analysis associated about 17,000 TCR beta sequences with specific HLA alleles at a false discovery rate of 0.05. Correlated functional status among segregating V segments might be attributable to linkage disequilibrium, but an unknown experimental factor could not be ruled out. According to a later analysis, TCR association rates differed among HLA loci, with DRB1 alleles showing the most associated TCRs and HLA-C alleles showing the fewest. The authors suggested that the approach could potentially be extended to other disease states and immunological phenotypes. A later genetic analysis reported fewer N-insertions in productive TCRs among donors in an Asian-associated ancestry cluster than the roughly 700-donor mean. Most TCR sequences were observed very rarely across donors, whereas some public TCRs were present in many individuals. A cluster of highly shared sequence variants was judged likely to be a technical artifact of the sequencing pipeline. Some 15 rarely observed V segments, including chromosome 9 orphons, were excluded from the earlier analysis of almost 600 of the donors because counts were too low. In vitro tests confirmed that a few of the cytomegalovirus-associated TCR beta chains recognize cytomegalovirus antigens. Assigning TCR associations to individual alleles was difficult when HLA alleles, especially DR and DQ, strongly co-occurred. An association between a missense DCLRE1C variant and V-gene and J-gene trimming of TCR beta chains was found in a later genetic analysis and replicated in an independent cohort. A later analysis found that most CMV-associated TCR beta chains appeared HLA-restricted, with HLA associations seemingly driven largely by CMV exposure. A further reported finding was that TCR beta sequences accurately predicted the HLA-A and HLA-B alleles for most subjects in the first cohort. Because the 87-base-pair reads could not distinguish some IMGT-functional V segments, including TRBV6-2 and TRBV6-3, those segments were excluded. The study gave a list of about 160 TCR beta chains associated with cytomegalovirus. For the cohort, immune exposure information was limited to CMV serostatus. This cohort had only TCR beta chains sequenced, and the lack of alpha or paired-chain data limited which features could be detected. The classifier was reported to diagnose cytomegalovirus status with high specificity and sensitivity in both the original cohort and the validation cohort.

Libraries were built with the immunoSEQ multiplex PCR assay. The multiplex PCR relied on a mix of 60 forward primers for TCR Vbeta segments and 13 reverse primers for TCR Jbeta segments. The CDR3 region of rearranged TCR beta genes was amplified from genomic DNA with a multiplex PCR assay. The amplified TCR beta libraries were sequenced on the Illumina HiSeq System as 87-base-pair reads. The published analysis was carried out like this. In a later analysis, 77 million or so unique TCR beta chains were counted across the roughly 610 repertoires, and about 9.9 million of these chains were shared by at least two donors. Raw reads were error-corrected and collapsed into unique sequences by a nearest-neighbor algorithm in which closely related sequences were merged to remove PCR and sequencing errors. V, D and J gene segments were assigned by aligning CDR3 sequences to IMGT reference sequences. For a sequence to be retained, a match of at least six nucleotides was required to both a V gene segment and a J gene segment. Rearrangements were classified as productive when the CDR3 lacked stop codons and remained in frame with V and J, and all other rearrangements were classified as non-productive. Following IMGT convention, CDR3 was defined as the stretch from the second conserved V-encoded cysteine to the conserved J-encoded phenylalanine. Sequences without an unambiguous match to a single V gene segment were excluded from the earlier analysis of about 630 of the donors. An earlier analysis of a few hundred of the donors called V segments functional above 56.7% productive rearrangements and segregating when the between-donor standard deviation exceeded 5%. A statistical classification framework was built to diagnose cytomegalovirus status from the catalog of TCR beta chain sequences. In a later analysis, V and J genes were assigned by comparing TCR nucleotide sequences against IMGT/GENE-DB human TR gene sequences. Using the TCRdist pipeline, a later analysis assigned CDR3 sequences along with most-parsimonious VDJ recombination scenarios. In a later analysis, each TCR beta chain was defined by its CDR3 amino acid sequence together with its V-gene family, and reads lacking a unique V-gene family were excluded. To address suspected cross-contamination and a sequencing artifact, a later analysis removed over 500 highly shared, low-generation-probability nucleotide sequences. In a later analysis, a clonal expansion index for each public chain was calculated from normalized within-repertoire ranks of inferred template counts. A later analysis computed generation probabilities with a VDJ recombination model fitted to out-of-frame rearrangements, and checked the results against IGoR. A later analysis scored TCR-TCR, TCR-HLA and TCR-CMV co-occurrence with hypergeometric tests, applying a repertoire-size bias correction to TCR pairs. A later analysis estimated false discovery rates by permuting HLA or CMV assignments 20 times. A later analysis grouped co-occurring TCRs with DBSCAN, adding TCRdist sequence similarity when clustering within HLA-allele-positive subsets. Repertoires with fewer than 30,000 or more than 120,000 public chains were left out of co-occurrence clustering, as were several repertoires with anomalous nucleotide sharing. TCRdb carries this immuneACCESS record with in-frame sequences only. Its versions omit some clonotypes, under half of them owing to an unresolved V gene in the studies checked, with the rest unexplained. V and J calls and clone size follow that table, whereas D and trimming were derived from the DNA. For this sample there are 100,000 to 150,000 clones; about three quarters appear just once. The ten most abundant clones make up 1.5% of the sample.

The germline V gene supplies CDR1 SQVTM and CDR2 ANQGSEA. CDR3 length: 16 amino acids, cysteine to phenylalanine. Just the 48-base CDR3 DNA is kept, in frame starting at base 1. V loses 2 bases at its end and J loses 4 bases; junction bases beyond the gene matches: 13. Note on this clone: What antigen it recognizes has not been identified. There are no base qualities to consult, and no much larger clone falls within one base.

The cohort consisted of 650 to 700 healthy bone marrow donors. At the time of sampling, every cohort member was nominally healthy, though immune exposures that went unrecorded were likely present. The donor tested CMV seronegative, placing the donor among the 350 or so seronegative members of the cohort. A peripheral blood sample was collected from each donor, and TCR beta sequencing was performed on peripheral blood mononuclear cells. The Qiagen DNeasy Blood Extraction Kit was used to extract genomic DNA from the blood cell samples. The TCR comes from a young woman in good health and CMV-seronegative. The sample consisted of PBMCs. The receptor chain draws on TRBV29-1 and TRBJ2-5; 7 central bases correspond to TRBD2. The bases are TGCAGCGTTGAAAATGGGGAGGGGAGGATGATAGAGACCCAGTACTTC. It translates to CSVENGEGRMIETQYF. This CDR3, with the reference TRBV29-1 and TRBJ2-5 proteins standing in past its ends, gives the full variable domain SAVISQKPSRDICQRGTSLTIQCQVDSQVTMMFWYRQQPGQSLTLIATANQGSEATYESGFVIDKFPISRPNLTFSTLTVSNMSPEDSSIYLCSVENGEGRMIETQYFGPGTRLLVL.